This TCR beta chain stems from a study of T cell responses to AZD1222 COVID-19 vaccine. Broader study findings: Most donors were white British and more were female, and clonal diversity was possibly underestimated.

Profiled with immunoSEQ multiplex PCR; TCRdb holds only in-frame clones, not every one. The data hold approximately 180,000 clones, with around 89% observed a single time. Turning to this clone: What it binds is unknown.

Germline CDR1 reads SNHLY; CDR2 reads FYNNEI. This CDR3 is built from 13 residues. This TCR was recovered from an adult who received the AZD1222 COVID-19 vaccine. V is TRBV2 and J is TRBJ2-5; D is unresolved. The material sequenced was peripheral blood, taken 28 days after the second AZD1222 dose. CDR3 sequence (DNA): TGTGCTACGAGTGGGCAGAGACAAGAGACCCAGTACTTC. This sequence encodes CATSGQRQETQYF.